The 25 T cell receptor beta chains reported below all come from one sample, sequenced in a study of cytomegalovirus exposure and HLA in healthy donors (dated by TCRdb to the late 2010s). The library was built by means of the immunoSEQ multiplex PCR assay. For the multiplex PCR, a mixture combining 60 forward primers for TCR Vbeta segments and 13 reverse primers for TCR Jbeta segments was used. Held by TCRdb, this immuneACCESS table contains in-frame sequences only and omits some clones. Under half of the omission traces to an unresolved V gene where checked; the cause of the rest is unknown. A total of 200,000 to 250,000 clones appear in this sample, roughly 90% of them only once. The ten largest clones capture less than 1.2% of the sample. Source material: PBMCs. Every receptor here comes from a woman aged 18-29 years in good health and CMV-seronegative.

V and J are TRBV18 and TRBJ2-7; 9 bases match TRBD1. The trim removed 1 base at V and 2 bases at J, leaving 24 bases unmatched. The germline CDR1 and CDR2 sequences are KGHSH and LQKENI. This CDR3 is built from 22 residues. The DNA for the CDR3 is TGTGCCAGCTCACCACTGGGGACAGGGTTAGCTGGGGGACGCGGTGGAGCCTACGAGCAGTACTTC. This encodes CASSPLGTGLAGGRGGAYEQYF.

The V and J genes are TRBV5-1 and TRBJ2-5; D gene ambiguous. CDR1 is SGHRS and CDR2 is YFSETQ in the germline V gene. This CDR3 contains 15 residues. The ends were cut back, 3 bases at V and 2 bases at J, with 14 bases in the middle. The CDR3 is CASSSENRIQETQYF. The CDR3 nucleotides read TGCGCCAGCAGCTCGGAAAACAGAATTCAAGAGACCCAGTACTTC.

This clone was found once. The chain couples TRBV7-9 to TRBJ2-7, with D unresolved. CDR3 size: 13 residues. V shed 4 bases and J shed 2 bases, with 9 bases lying between them. CDR1 and CDR2 (germline): SEHNR, FQNEAQ (reference sequence). The CDR3: CASSSPGAYEQYF. In DNA form, the CDR3 reads TGTGCCAGCAGCTCCCCGGGTGCCTACGAGCAGTACTTC. Drawing the rest from reference TRBV7-9 and TRBJ2-7, the complete variable domain is DTGVSQNPRHKITKRGQNVTFRCDPISEHNRLYWYRQTLGQGPEFLTYFQNEAQLEKSRLLSDRFSAERPKGSFSTLEIQRTEQGDSAMYLCASSSPGAYEQYFGPGTRLTVT.

In DNA, the CDR3 is TGTGCCAGCAGTTTCCTTCGACAGGATGAGCAGTACTTC. Translating it yields CASSFLRQDEQYF. V is TRBV27 and J is TRBJ2-7; D is perhaps TRBD1 (6 bases). The CDR3 covers 13 residues. Trimming removed 3 bases at V and 7 bases at J, with 13 bases between. Germline CDR1 and CDR2: MNHEY and SMNVEV (reference sequence).

The chain combines TRBV18 with TRBJ2-1; 7 bases fit TRBD2. The CDR3 loop spans 16 amino acids. In germline, CDR1 is KGHSH, CDR2 LQKENI. With V trimmed by 6 bases and J by 0 bases, 8 bases remained unmatched. The CDR3 protein is CASSPLAESSYNEQFF. Written as DNA, the CDR3 is TGTGCCAGCTCCCCCCTAGCGGAGAGCTCCTACAATGAGCAGTTCTTC.

The gene calls are TRBV27 and TRBJ1-2, with TRBD1 matching 7 bases. The length of the CDR3 is 13 residues. V trimming: 5 bases; J trimming: 4 bases; junction bases outside the gene matches: 4. CDR1 is MNHEY, CDR2 SMNVEV, per germline (reference sequence). CDR3 in DNA: TGTGCCAGCAGTCTCGCAGGGGGCTATGGCTACACCTTC. Translation gives CASSLAGGYGYTF.

The chain employs TRBV4-3 and TRBJ1-1, with D possibly being TRBD1 (6 bases). Germline V gives CDR1 LGHNA, CDR2 YSLEER. V gave up 3 bases and J gave up 10 bases, with 12 bases separating them. This CDR3 is built from 12 residues. CDR3 residues: CASSHAGQIAFF. CDR3 nucleotide sequence: TGCGCCAGCAGCCACGCAGGACAGATAGCTTTCTTT.

The V call is TRBV11-3, the J call TRBJ1-1; weak D call: TRBD1 (6 bases). The CDR3 contains 15 residues. The V end was cut by 1 base, the J end by 4 bases, with 13 bases between. Germline CDR1 SGHNT, CDR2 YENEEA. CDR3 sequence (DNA): TGTGCCAGCAGCTTAGTGGTCAGGGGTCGCACTGAAGCTTTCTTT. Protein product: CASSLVVRGRTEAFF.

The chain links TRBV10-2 to TRBJ2-1; a weak D match, TRBD1 (5 bases). The CDR3 spans 12 residues. Looked up from germline, CDR1 is WSHSY and CDR2 is SAAADI. With 3 bases removed from V and 8 bases from J, the gap between germline ends came to 8 bases. CDR3 in DNA: TGCGCCAGCAGTGACAGGGTGTATGAGCAGTTCTTC. The encoded protein is CASSDRVYEQFF.

This chain connects TRBV15 to TRBJ2-7; 10 bases are shared with TRBD1. The CDR3 covers 15 residues. CDR1 and CDR2 (germline): LNHNV, YYDKDF (reference sequence). V lost 3 bases and J lost 0; bases outside the gene matches: 2. The CDR3 reads CATSRDRGGSYEQYF. CDR3 in DNA: TGTGCCACCAGCAGGGACAGGGGGGGCTCCTACGAGCAGTACTTC.

In this sample, this clone turned up a few times. J is TRBJ2-1 and V is TRBV29-1; 8 bases are a match to TRBD2. With V trimmed by 6 bases and J by 5 bases, 6 bases remained unmatched. Germline V gives CDR1 SQVTM, CDR2 ANQGSEA. This CDR3 spans 13 amino acids. This CDR3 reads CSVRTSYHNEQFF. The CDR3 DNA is TGCAGCGTACGGACTAGCTACCACAATGAGCAGTTCTTC.

The rearrangement links TRBV5-4 to TRBJ2-2; a possible D gene is TRBD2 (6 bases). This CDR3 comprises 14 residues. V was pared by 0 bases and J by 7 bases, with 10 bases between. CDR1 and CDR2 (germline): SGHNT, YYREEE (reference sequence). CDR3 sequence: CASSLELANGELFF. For the CDR3, the DNA is TGTGCCAGCAGCTTGGAACTAGCAAACGGGGAGCTGTTTTTT.

The CDR3 bases are TGTGCCAGCAGCCTGGACAGGGGAGGGTCACCCCTCCACTTT. It codes for CASSLDRGGSPLHF. V gene TRBV7-9 combines with J gene TRBJ1-6, with TRBD1 identical over 9 bases. J gave up 10 bases and V 5 bases, and 6 bases lay outside the gene matches. This CDR3 has 14 residues. From germline, CDR1 is SEHNR and CDR2 FQNEAQ (reference sequence).

This clone is a singleton in its sample. The chain employs TRBV18 and TRBJ1-4; D is perhaps TRBD1 (5 bases). CDR1 KGHSH and CDR2 LQKENI come from the germline V gene. This CDR3 is built from 15 residues. V lost 3 bases to trimming and J lost 3 bases, with 11 bases between them. The CDR3 coding sequence is TGTGCCAGCTCACCCGGGACTCTCTCTAATGAAAAACTGTTTTTT. Amino acid sequence: CASSPGTLSNEKLFF.

The chain combines TRBV4-1 with TRBJ1-5; TRBD1 matches 8 bases. CDR1 and CDR2 (germline): MGHRA, YSYEKL. The CDR3 contains 16 residues. Unmatched junction bases numbered 9, after V lost 4 bases and J lost 4 bases. The CDR3 nucleotides read TGCGCCAGCAGCCCCCGCGGGACAGGCGTAAATCAGCCCCAGCATTTT. Protein product: CASSPRGTGVNQPQHF.

The chain is built from TRBV4-1 and TRBJ1-4; possible D gene TRBD1, 5 bases. Per germline, CDR1 MGHRA and CDR2 YSYEKL. The CDR3 is made up of 13 amino acids. Trimming took 1 base from V and 11 from J, leaving 11 bases between them. The CDR3 sequence is CASSQVLGGKLFF. For the CDR3, the DNA is TGCGCCAGCAGCCAAGTACTTGGGGGGAAACTGTTTTTT.

V and J are TRBV5-6 and TRBJ2-7; 7 nucleotides align to TRBD2. V trimming: 0 bases; J trimming: 6 bases; junction bases outside the gene matches: 12. CDR3 length: 16 residues. The germline V gene encodes CDR1 SGHDT and CDR2 YYEEEE. The CDR3 DNA reads TGTGCCAGCAGCTTGGCCCTACAGGTGGGGGGGTCCGAGCAGTACTTC. This encodes CASSLALQVGGSEQYF. Supplemented by reference TRBV5-6 and TRBJ2-7, the full variable domain reads DAGVTQSPTHLIKTRGQQVTLRCSPKSGHDTVSWYQQALGQGPQFIFQYYEEEERQRGNFPDRFSGHQFPNYSSELNVNALLLGDSALYLCASSLALQVGGSEQYFGPGTRLTVT.

The chain uses TRBV1 and TRBJ2-4; TRBD2 is the table's D call, not checked against the DNA. TRBV1 is listed as a pseudogene. The CDR3 sequence is 16 residues long. For the CDR3, the DNA is TGCACCAGCAGCATAGCGGGAGGGCCTCCCAAAAACATTCAGTACTTC. It is translated as CTSSIAGGPPKNIQYF.

This chain links TRBV7-8 with TRBJ2-5, with D possibly TRBD1 on 6 matching bases. Germline V gene lookup returns CDR1 SGHVS and CDR2 FQNEAQ. This CDR3 spans 14 amino acids. The ends were cut back, 5 bases at V and 5 bases at J, with 15 bases in the middle. DNA of the CDR3: TGTGCCAGCAGCCACAATACAGGGTTGGAGACCCAGTACTTC. Translation gives CASSHNTGLETQYF.

The chain links TRBV7-2 to TRBJ2-1, with D perhaps matching TRBD1 (5 bases). Germline V gene sequence: CDR1 SGHTA, CDR2 FQGNSA. V dropped 5 bases and J dropped 4 bases, with 18 bases sitting between them. CDR3 length: 16 amino acids. CDR3 amino acids: CASSPPMGLRYNEQFF. The CDR3 coding sequence is TGTGCCAGCAGCCCGCCCATGGGGCTTAGGTACAATGAGCAGTTCTTC.

V gene TRBV18 combines with J gene TRBJ1-6, with D tentatively TRBD1 (6 bases). V was trimmed by 8 bases and J by 7 bases, leaving 18 bases between them. The germline V gene encodes CDR1 KGHSH and CDR2 LQKENI. CDR3 length: 15 amino acids. DNA for the CDR3: TGTGCCAGCCAAACGGGGGGCGCCTCAAATTCACCCCTCCACTTT. Its translation: CASQTGGASNSPLHF. The full variable domain, in which reference TRBV18 and TRBJ1-6 provide the parts outside the CDR3, is NAGVMQNPRHLVRRRGQEARLRCSPMKGHSHVYWYRQLPEEGLKFMVYLQKENIIDESGMPKERFSAEFPKEGPSILRIQQVVRGDSAAYFCASQTGGASNSPLHFGNGTRLTVT.

The CDR3 region is CATSRDLSGTGYEQYF. CDR3 in DNA: TGTGCCACCAGCAGAGATCTCTCCGGGACAGGGTACGAGCAGTACTTC. The chain employs TRBV15 and TRBJ2-7, with 9 bases identical to TRBD1. CDR1 is LNHNV and CDR2 is YYDKDF in the germline V gene (reference sequence). Trimming took 0 bases from V and 4 from J; bases not matched to a gene: 7. This CDR3 has 16 amino acids.

This sequence joins TRBV2 and TRBJ1-5, with D perhaps TRBD1 (6 bases). The germline CDR1 and CDR2 sequences are SNHLY and FYNNEI. V lost 4 bases and J 5 bases, leaving 12 bases between the germline ends. CDR3 length equals 14 residues. CDR3: CASSGQGRDQPQHF. DNA of the CDR3: TGTGCCAGCAGTGGGCAGGGGAGGGATCAGCCCCAGCATTTT.

The chain has TRBV6-5 and TRBJ1-1; weak D call: TRBD1 (6 bases). The CDR3 extends over 14 amino acids. Trimming shortened V by 5 bases and J by 0 bases, and 10 bases separated the two germline ends. Germline V gives CDR1 MNHEY, CDR2 SVGAGI. CDR3 protein: CASSDTGMNTEAFF. CDR3 sequence (DNA): TGTGCCAGCAGTGATACAGGGATGAACACTGAAGCTTTCTTT.

This rearrangement joins TRBV6-1 to TRBJ2-3; the D is unclear. V dropped 6 bases and J dropped 6 bases, with 7 bases sitting between them. In germline, CDR1 is MNHNS, CDR2 SASEGT. The CDR3 has 11 residues. The CDR3 bases are TGTGCCAGCAGGGCCTTGGATACGCAGTATTTT. Its translation: CASRALDTQYF.